Presented here are 32 T cell receptor beta chains from one specimen sequenced in a study of shared clonotypes between healthy human individuals. Assay: immunoSEQ multiplex PCR; the TCRdb copy retains only in-frame clones and omits some. There are 550,000 to 850,000 clones in the sample; about 74% occur only once, and roughly 1.7% lies in the top ten. The sample comprised memory CD4+ T cells sorted from blood. Noted subset: CD45RA-negative fraction. The receptors come from a woman under 40 in good health.

The rearrangement joins TRBV6-1 to TRBJ2-7, with 9 bases identical to TRBD1. This CDR3 is 15 amino acids long. Looked up from germline, CDR1 is MNHNS and CDR2 is SASEGT. The V segment lost 5 bases and the J segment 7 bases; nucleotides outside the gene matches: 12. In DNA form, the CDR3 reads TGTGCCAGCAGTTTAAGACAGGGGGAGTCTCATGAGCAGTACTTC. This codes for CASSLRQGESHEQYF.

The chain is built from TRBV19 and TRBJ1-2; possibly TRBD1 for D (5 bases). This CDR3 spans 13 amino acids. The V gene's germline CDR1 is LNHDA and CDR2 SQIVND (reference sequence). V was clipped by 10 bases and J by 2 bases, with 14 bases between them. CDR3 in DNA: TGTGCCACGAGCTGGGGACGGAACTATGGCTACACCTTC. Translating gives CATSWGRNYGYTF.

The chain links TRBV7-9 to TRBJ2-1; perhaps TRBD1 as D (5 bases). This CDR3 region has 15 residues. Trimming removed 4 bases from V and 4 bases from J, with 14 bases in between. Germline V lookup: CDR1 SEHNR, CDR2 FQNEAQ (reference sequence). The CDR3 DNA follows: TGTGCCAGCAGCTCCTCCTTGACAGTTTACAATGAGCAGTTCTTC. Its translation: CASSSSLTVYNEQFF.

The J gene is TRBJ2-7, the V gene TRBV27; 16 bases map to TRBD2. Germline-derived CDR1 and CDR2 are MNHEY and SMNVEV (reference sequence). CDR3 size: 20 residues. V lost 3 bases and J lost 2; bases outside the gene matches: 13. For the CDR3, the DNA is TGTGCCAGCAGTTTTAGTGTGCCGGGACTAGCGGGAGGGTTCACCTACGAGCAGTACTTC. It yields the protein CASSFSVPGLAGGFTYEQYF.

The rearrangement links TRBV28 to TRBJ1-5, with TRBD1 matching 7 bases. The CDR3 is 15 amino acids. Unmatched junction bases numbered 8, after V lost 5 bases and J lost 4 bases. Germline CDR1 and CDR2: MDHEN and SYDVKM. CDR3 bases: TGTGCCAGCAGTGCGGCGCAGGGGGGGAATCAGCCCCAGCATTTT. This sequence encodes CASSAAQGGNQPQHF. The full variable domain, completed using reference TRBV28 and TRBJ1-5, is DVKVTQSSRYLVKRTGEKVFLECVQDMDHENMFWYRQDPGLGLRLIYFSYDVKMKEKGDIPEGYSVSREKKERFSLILESASTNQTSMYLCASSAAQGGNQPQHFGDGTRLSIL.

This clone occurred once. The CDR3 spells CASSLEPSGTRAYNEQFF. CDR3 bases: TGTGCCAGCAGCTTAGAGCCTAGCGGGACCCGCGCCTACAATGAGCAGTTCTTC. The rearrangement uses TRBV7-6 and TRBJ2-1, with 9 bases lining up with TRBD2. From germline, CDR1 is SGHVS and CDR2 FNYEAQ. With 1 base clipped from V and 2 bases from J, the junction kept 9 bases outside the gene matches. The CDR3 totals 18 residues.

The J gene is TRBJ1-4, the V gene TRBV28; D remains unclear. Germline CDR1 is MDHEN and CDR2 is SYDVKM. This CDR3 is built from 13 residues. V was clipped by 5 bases and J by 8 bases, with 12 bases between them. The CDR3 here is CASSTRHREKLFF. The CDR3 DNA is TGTGCCAGCAGTACCCGACACCGGGAAAAACTGTTTTTT.

The V call is TRBV11-2, the J call TRBJ2-3; D not resolved. Trimming removed 4 bases at V and 6 bases at J, with 11 bases between. This CDR3 has 13 amino acids. The germline CDR1 and CDR2 sequences are SGHAT and FQNNGV. CDR3 region: CASSSSLEDTQYF. The CDR3 DNA reads as TGTGCCAGCAGCTCGTCCTTAGAGGATACGCAGTATTTT. Full variable domain (rest looked up from reference TRBV11-2 and TRBJ2-3): EAGVAQSPRYKIIEKRQSVAFWCNPISGHATLYWYQQILGQGPKLLIQFQNNGVVDDSQLPKDRFSAERLKGVDSTLKIQPAKLEDSAVYLCASSSSLEDTQYFGPGTRLTVL.

The rearrangement uses TRBV5-1 and TRBJ2-2, with no clear D. CDR3 length: 16 amino acids. Germline V CDR1 and CDR2: SGHRS, YFSETQ. The ends were cut back, 4 bases at V and 3 bases at J, with 16 bases in the middle. In nucleotides, the CDR3 is TGCGCCAGCAGCCCAAGGACCCCTTTCTACACCGGGGAGCTGTTTTTT. Protein product: CASSPRTPFYTGELFF.

This clone was picked up many times. The V gene is TRBV11-2, the J gene TRBJ2-7, with 7 bases matching TRBD1. This CDR3 has 15 residues. Germline CDR1 is SGHAT and CDR2 is FQNNGV. With 0 bases clipped from V and 1 base from J, the junction kept 3 bases outside the gene matches. DNA of the CDR3: TGTGCCAGCAGCTTAGACAGGGGGATATCCTACGAGCAGTACTTC. Translating it yields CASSLDRGISYEQYF.

The J gene is TRBJ1-5, the V gene TRBV4-2; D gene unclear. Trimming removed 2 bases at V and 4 bases at J, with 6 bases between. This CDR3 is built from 13 residues. Germline V gives CDR1 LGHNA, CDR2 YNFKEQ. The CDR3 is CASSQRVNQPQHF. The DNA of the CDR3 is TGTGCCAGCAGCCAACGAGTAAATCAGCCCCAGCATTTT.

CDR3: CASSLGSREPYEQYF. The CDR3 DNA is TGTGCCAGCAGCTTAGGTAGCAGGGAGCCCTACGAGCAGTACTTC. The chain joins TRBV7-8 to TRBJ2-7; either TRBD1 or TRBD2 may fit D (5 bases each). Germline-derived CDR1 and CDR2 are SGHVS and FQNEAQ. The CDR3 is 15 residues long. Trimming left V 1 base short and J 2 bases short, with 12 bases between. Filled out from reference TRBV7-8 and TRBJ2-7, the complete variable domain reads GAGVSQSPRYKVAKRGQDVALRCDPISGHVSLFWYQQALGQGPEFLTYFQNEAQLDKSGLPSDRFFAERPEGSVSTLKIQRTQQEDSAVYLCASSLGSREPYEQYFGPGTRLTVT.

CDR3 sequence reads: CASSSTGSGEQYF. As DNA, the CDR3 is TGTGCCAGCAGCTCGACAGGGTCGGGGGAGCAGTACTTC. The chain has TRBV11-2 and TRBJ2-7; 7 bases are shared with TRBD1. Per the germline V gene, CDR1 is SGHAT and CDR2 is FQNNGV. This CDR3 has 13 amino acids. V lost 4 bases to trimming and J lost 7 bases; unmatched junction nucleotides: 7.

The CDR3 protein is CASSPRDRGITEAFF. As DNA, the CDR3 is TGTGCCAGCAGTCCCCGGGACAGGGGGATCACTGAAGCTTTCTTT. This chain links TRBV6-6 with TRBJ1-1; 11 bases are a match to TRBD1. The CDR3 consists of 15 residues. The germline CDR1 and CDR2 sequences are MNHNY and SVGAGI (reference sequence). Trimming took 5 bases from V and 4 from J; bases not matched to a gene: 6.

This clone has just one count. This chain connects TRBV28 to TRBJ2-7; 7 nucleotides agree with TRBD1. Germline CDR1 is MDHEN and CDR2 is SYDVKM. With 2 bases clipped from V and 1 base from J, the junction kept 8 bases outside the gene matches. This CDR3 region has 16 residues. CDR3 protein: CASSLPRQGPSYEQYF. The CDR3 DNA is TGTGCCAGCAGTTTACCGCGACAGGGCCCTTCCTACGAGCAGTACTTC.

The V and J genes are TRBV7-9 and TRBJ2-2; D remains ambiguous. Trimming took 1 base from V and 6 from J, leaving 6 bases between them. Per the germline V gene, CDR1 is SEHNR and CDR2 is FQNEAQ (reference sequence). The CDR3 totals 13 residues. The CDR3 region is CASSLGLAGELFF. The CDR3 nucleotides read TGTGCCAGCAGCTTAGGCCTGGCCGGGGAGCTGTTTTTT.

The chain is built from TRBV19 and TRBJ1-2; TRBD1 matches 7 bases. The junction had 8 bases not matched to a gene; V was cut back by 6 bases and J by 7 bases. This CDR3 contains 13 residues. From germline, CDR1 is LNHDA and CDR2 SQIVND (reference sequence). The CDR3 loop reads CASRVTGTGGYTF. Here the CDR3 DNA reads TGTGCCAGTAGAGTGACAGGGACCGGTGGCTACACCTTC.

CDR3 region: CASSMRVAGATDTQYF. The DNA for the CDR3 is TGTGCCAGTAGTATGCGGGTAGCGGGGGCCACAGATACGCAGTATTTT. This sequence joins TRBV19 and TRBJ2-3, with 9 bases identical to TRBD2. The J segment lost 2 bases and the V segment lost 3 bases, leaving 6 bases of the junction unmatched. The V gene's germline CDR1 is LNHDA and CDR2 SQIVND (reference sequence). The CDR3 length is 16 residues. The variable domain in full, completed from reference TRBV19 and TRBJ2-3, reads DGGITQSPKYLFRKEGQNVTLSCEQNLNHDAMYWYRQDPGQGLRLIYYSQIVNDFQKGDIAEGYSVSREKKESFPLTVTSAQKNPTAFYLCASSMRVAGATDTQYFGPGTRLTVL.

The V and J genes are TRBV15 and TRBJ2-7, with TRBD1 matching 8 bases. This CDR3 contains 17 residues. Unmatched junction bases numbered 16, after V lost 3 bases and J lost 6 bases. Germline CDR1 LNHNV, CDR2 YYDKDF (reference sequence). The CDR3 coding sequence is TGTGCCACCAGCAGTCCAGAAGGGACAGGACATTCAAGCGAGCAGTACTTC. Translation: CATSSPEGTGHSSEQYF.

The genes are TRBV21-1 and TRBJ2-7. TRBV21-1 is designated a pseudogene. This CDR3 has 12 amino acids. The CDR3 bases are TGTGCCAGCCCGGCAACGAACTACGAGCAGTACTTC. Residues: CASPATNYEQYF.

The V call is TRBV5-1, the J call TRBJ2-3; D gene uncertain. This CDR3 region has 15 residues. Germline V lookup: CDR1 SGHRS, CDR2 YFSETQ. V lost 1 base and J lost 2, with 11 bases in between. The CDR3 reads CASSLHGVLTDTQYF. As DNA, the CDR3 is TGCGCCAGCAGCTTGCATGGGGTGCTCACAGATACGCAGTATTTT.

The gene calls are TRBV28 and TRBJ1-2; D ambiguous. The CDR3 consists of 13 residues. From germline, CDR1 is MDHEN and CDR2 SYDVKM. Trimming cost V 6 bases and J 0 bases, with 8 bases left between them. The CDR3 sequence is CASSPTPNYGYTF. CDR3 nucleotides: TGTGCCAGCAGCCCGACGCCTAACTATGGCTACACCTTC.

The rearrangement uses TRBV5-4 and TRBJ1-1; 7 bases map to TRBD1. J was trimmed by 7 bases and V by 4 bases; bases with no gene match: 13. This CDR3 contains 15 residues. Looked up from germline, CDR1 is SGHNT and CDR2 is YYREEE (reference sequence). CDR3 coding DNA: TGTGCCAGCAGCGGATCTACGAGTAACAGGGGTGAAGCTTTCTTT. Amino acid sequence: CASSGSTSNRGEAFF. Variable domain in full (rest from reference TRBV5-4 and TRBJ1-1): ETGVTQSPTHLIKTRGQQVTLRCSSQSGHNTVSWYQQALGQGPQFIFQYYREEENGRGNFPPRFSGLQFPNYSSELNVNALELDDSALYLCASSGSTSNRGEAFFGQGTRLTVV.

The chain couples TRBV11-1 to TRBJ2-1; TRBD2 matches 8 bases. After removal of 0 bases from V and 9 bases from J, the junction contained 7 bases not matched to a gene. This CDR3 is 15 amino acids long. Germline CDR1 and CDR2: SGHAT and FQDESV (reference sequence). The CDR3 DNA follows: TGTGCCAGCAGCTTAGCACTCACTAGCGGAGTTGAGCAGTTCTTC. Amino acids: CASSLALTSGVEQFF.

The chain uses TRBV7-9 and TRBJ1-1, with TRBD1 as a possible D gene (6 bases). The CDR3 runs to 14 residues. Germline CDR1 reads SEHNR; CDR2 reads FQNEAQ (reference sequence). Trimming removed 4 bases from V and 0 bases from J, with 9 bases in between. The DNA of the CDR3 is TGTGCCAGCAGCTCGGGACAAATGAACACTGAAGCTTTCTTT. Encoded protein: CASSSGQMNTEAFF.

This clone has just one count. This chain links TRBV21-1 with TRBJ2-5; no check of the table's D call, TRBD1, against the DNA was made. TRBV21-1 is reported as a pseudogene. CDR3 size: 13 residues. CDR3 bases: TGTGCCAGGAAACAGGGGTTGATAGAGACCCAGTACTTC. This codes for CARKQGLIETQYF.

The table lists this clone with a count of one. The V gene is TRBV27, the J gene TRBJ2-7, with TRBD1 identical over 7 bases. Germline V gene lookup returns CDR1 MNHEY and CDR2 SMNVEV (reference sequence). Trimming at V came to 4 bases and at J to 4 bases, leaving 10 bases not matched to a gene. This CDR3 spans 15 amino acids. CDR3 loop: CASSSPDRWGYEQYF. CDR3 DNA sequence: TGTGCCAGCAGTTCCCCGGACAGGTGGGGTTACGAGCAGTACTTC.

The CDR3 region has the DNA TGTGCCAGCAGCTACGGGACAGCAGCTCCCCCGGAGACCCAGTACTTC. This translates into CASSYGTAAPPETQYF. The V call is TRBV5-5, the J call TRBJ2-5; 7 nucleotides match TRBD1. The length of the CDR3 is 16 residues. Germline loops: CDR1 SGHKS, CDR2 YYEKEE (reference sequence). V trimming: 3 bases; J trimming: 5 bases; junction bases outside the gene matches: 13. Full variable domain (remainder filled in from reference TRBV5-5 and TRBJ2-5): DAGVTQSPTHLIKTRGQQVTLRCSPISGHKSVSWYQQVLGQGPQFIFQYYEKEERGRGNFPDRFSARQFPNYSSELNVNALLLGDSALYLCASSYGTAAPPETQYFGPGTRLLVL.

The V and J genes are TRBV4-1 and TRBJ2-7; 7 nucleotides align to TRBD1. Unmatched junction bases numbered 5, after V lost 2 bases and J lost 1 base. The CDR3 is made up of 15 amino acids. Germline V gene sequence: CDR1 MGHRA, CDR2 YSYEKL. This CDR3 is CASSQLQGPSYEQYF. The CDR3 bases are TGCGCCAGCAGCCAACTACAGGGGCCTTCCTACGAGCAGTACTTC.

V gene TRBV7-7 combines with J gene TRBJ2-7; 11 positions agree with TRBD1. The length of the CDR3 is 13 residues. Germline V gene data show CDR1 as SSHAT and CDR2 as FNYEAQ (reference sequence). J was trimmed by 7 bases and V by 6 bases; bases with no gene match: 5. Written as DNA, the CDR3 is TGTGCCAGCAGTTTGGACAGGGGGCGGGAGCAGTACTTC. This codes for CASSLDRGREQYF.

The chain recombines TRBV21-1 with TRBJ1-2. TRBV21-1 is described as a pseudogene. The CDR3 spans 15 residues. The CDR3 reads CASSKVRPGEHGYTF. The CDR3 DNA sequence: TGTGCCAGCAGCAAAGTAAGGCCGGGGGAGCATGGCTACACCTTC.

Only a few counts were recorded for this clone. The chain has TRBV5-4 and TRBJ2-5, with D perhaps matching TRBD1 (7 bases). The J call may be mistaken, given a closer DNA end match to TRBJ2-7. The CDR3 contains 14 residues. Looked up from germline, CDR1 is SGHNT and CDR2 is YYREEE (reference sequence). The CDR3 DNA sequence: TGTGCCAGCAGCCCATTCGACAGGGAGGCCGAGCAGTACTTC. Amino acids: CASSPFDREAEQYF.